The 12 T cell receptor beta chains presented below share a single source sample, sequenced in a study of T cell changes during pregnancy in multiple sclerosis. Only in-frame clones appear in the TCRdb table, and some are missing; sequencing was by immunoSEQ multiplex PCR. The data hold roughly 110,000 clones, with less than 95% observed a single time. The sample in question was peripheral blood, obtained before pregnancy. The source of these receptors is a female donor with multiple sclerosis, enrolled in a pregnancy study.

This rearrangement joins TRBV4-3 to TRBJ1-2; D is possibly TRBD1 (5 bases). The germline gives CDR1 LGHNA, CDR2 YSLEER. CDR3 size: 15 residues. V was pared by 0 bases and J by 2 bases, with 10 bases between. The CDR3 loop is CASSQEPDTNYGYTF. As DNA, the CDR3 is TGCGCCAGCAGCCAAGAGCCGGACACAAACTATGGCTACACCTTC.

DNA for the CDR3: TGTGCCAGCAGCTTAGGGACAGGCTGGTTTGAAAAACTGTTTTTT. Amino acids: CASSLGTGWFEKLFF. The chain uses TRBV7-6 and TRBJ1-4; TRBD1 matches 7 bases. After removal of 1 base from V and 7 bases from J, the junction contained 6 bases not matched to a gene. The CDR3 covers 15 residues. CDR1 is SGHVS, CDR2 FNYEAQ, per germline.

This clone was found once. V and J are TRBV29-1 and TRBJ2-7; weak D call: TRBD1 (7 bases). This CDR3 has 15 residues. V was pared by 5 bases and J by 2 bases, with 19 bases between. Germline V gene data show CDR1 as SQVTM and CDR2 as ANQGSEA. The CDR3 sequence: CSVFTGGTVTYEQYF. CDR3 sequence (DNA): TGCAGCGTTTTCACCGGCGGGACAGTTACCTACGAGCAGTACTTC.

This clone was detected only once. This chain links TRBV27 with TRBJ2-3, with a possible D match to TRBD1 (6 bases). The CDR3 totals 16 residues. The germline CDR1 and CDR2 sequences are MNHEY and SMNVEV (reference sequence). V was cut by 6 bases and J by 4 bases, with 20 bases left in between. CDR3 DNA: TGTGCCAGCAGCTTGTCGAGAGGGGGTAGCGCAGATACGCAGTATTTT. This gives the protein CASSLSRGGSADTQYF.

This clone was recorded a few times. The rearrangement joins TRBV2 to TRBJ2-7, with D unclear. V was cut by 8 bases and J by 11 bases, with 13 bases left in between. CDR3 length: 10 amino acids. The germline CDR1 and CDR2 sequences are SNHLY and FYNNEI. Here the CDR3 reads CASRLQWEYF. Written as DNA, the CDR3 is TGTGCCAGCCGACTCCAGTGGGAGTACTTC.

The chain uses TRBV6-4 and TRBJ1-1; D gene ambiguous. V lost 5 bases, J lost 5 bases, and 12 bases lay in between. Germline-derived CDR1 and CDR2 are MRHNA and SNTAGT. CDR3 length equals 13 residues. CDR3 sequence: CASSQDPGTEAFF. The CDR3 DNA reads as TGTGCCAGCAGTCAGGACCCGGGGACTGAAGCTTTCTTT.

The chain couples TRBV14 to TRBJ1-2; D unclear. Germline V gives CDR1 SGHDN, CDR2 FVKESK. The CDR3 is 14 amino acids. Trimming took 4 bases from V and 6 from J, leaving 15 bases between them. CDR3 sequence (DNA): TGTGCCAGCAGCCGAAACCGATGGACTGATGGCTACACCTTC. It encodes CASSRNRWTDGYTF.

The V call is TRBV10-3, the J call TRBJ2-1; TRBD2 matches 8 bases. Germline loops: CDR1 ENHRY, CDR2 SYGVKD. V trimming: 3 bases; J trimming: 3 bases; junction bases outside the gene matches: 13. The CDR3 sequence is 18 residues long. As DNA, the CDR3 is TGTGCCATCAGTGAAGATGGAAGCGGGAGCCTTGACTACAATGAGCAGTTCTTC. Translation gives CAISEDGSGSLDYNEQFF.

V usage is TRBV5-1 and J usage is TRBJ2-7, with D perhaps matching TRBD1 (6 bases). The CDR3 is made up of 13 amino acids. V was clipped by 4 bases and J by 5 bases, with 13 bases between them. Germline CDR1 reads SGHRS; CDR2 reads YFSETQ. Here the CDR3 reads CASSPTGLHEQYF. CDR3 in DNA: TGCGCCAGCAGCCCTACAGGGTTACACGAGCAGTACTTC. Looking up the rest from reference TRBV5-1 and TRBJ2-7 gives the full variable domain: KAGVTQTPRYLIKTRGQQVTLSCSPISGHRSVSWYQQTPGQGLQFLFEYFSETQRNKGNFPGRFSGRQFSNSRSEMNVSTLELGDSALYLCASSPTGLHEQYFGPGTRLTVT.

The chain has TRBV7-8 and TRBJ1-2, with 8 bases aligning to TRBD1. V was pared by 1 base and J by 8 bases, with 3 bases of the junction left unmatched. This CDR3 has 13 residues. The germline V gene has CDR1 SGHVS and CDR2 FQNEAQ. The CDR3 sequence is CASSLEQGVGYTF. Written as DNA, the CDR3 is TGTGCCAGCAGCTTAGAACAGGGGGTCGGCTACACCTTC.

This clone was detected once. The rearrangement links TRBV27 to TRBJ1-2; TRBD1 aligns across 7 bases. After removal of 1 base from V and 6 bases from J, the junction contained 8 bases not matched to a gene. This CDR3 comprises 15 residues. Germline loops: CDR1 MNHEY, CDR2 SMNVEV (reference sequence). The CDR3 DNA reads as TGTGCCAGCAGTTTATTTTTAGGGGGCGCAGATGGCTACACCTTC. Its protein product is CASSLFLGGADGYTF.

This clone showed up just once. This rearrangement joins TRBV5-1 to TRBJ2-7; TRBD2 matches 8 bases. Germline CDR1 and CDR2: SGHRS and YFSETQ. This CDR3 region has 15 residues. The V gene end was trimmed by 5 bases and the J gene end by 4 bases; junction bases not matched to a gene: 11. DNA for the CDR3: TGCGCCAGCAGGGAGCTGAGCGGGGGAACTTACGAGCAGTACTTC. Translating it yields CASRELSGGTYEQYF.